This T cell receptor beta chain emerged from a study of T cells in Graves' hyperthyroidism and ophthalmopathy. Study-wide results and caveats: Among thyroid clonotypes expanded above 0.001, most also appeared in blood. With a median lead of 6.5 months before onset, the model predicted ophthalmopathy.

This CDR3 has 12 amino acids. V shed 3 bases and J shed 9 bases, with 11 bases lying between them. Criteria for exclusion of patients were uncontrolled infection, other autoimmune disease, pregnancy or lactation. Clinical symptoms, serum thyroxine, TRAb, thyroid ultrasound and orbital computed tomography informed diagnoses. RNA transcripts were the template for amplifying TCR beta CDR3 regions. Carried out on the TCR CDR3, a first-round RT-PCR used the HTBI primer set. TCRdb processed the multiplex PCR reads anew with MiXCR; each CDR3 protein has one entry. Among hundreds of thousands of distinct CDR3 sequences listed, about 15% were seen once. Worth noting for this clonotype: What it binds is unknown.

This rearrangement joins TRBV12-3 or TRBV12-4 to TRBJ1-2; D uncertain. The sequenced sample was blood. This receptor was obtained from a woman in her thirties or forties with Graves' ophthalmopathy. CDR3 nucleotides: TGTGCCAGCAGTTTTCGGCTGCTCCGCTACACCTTC. Residues: CASSFRLLRYTF.